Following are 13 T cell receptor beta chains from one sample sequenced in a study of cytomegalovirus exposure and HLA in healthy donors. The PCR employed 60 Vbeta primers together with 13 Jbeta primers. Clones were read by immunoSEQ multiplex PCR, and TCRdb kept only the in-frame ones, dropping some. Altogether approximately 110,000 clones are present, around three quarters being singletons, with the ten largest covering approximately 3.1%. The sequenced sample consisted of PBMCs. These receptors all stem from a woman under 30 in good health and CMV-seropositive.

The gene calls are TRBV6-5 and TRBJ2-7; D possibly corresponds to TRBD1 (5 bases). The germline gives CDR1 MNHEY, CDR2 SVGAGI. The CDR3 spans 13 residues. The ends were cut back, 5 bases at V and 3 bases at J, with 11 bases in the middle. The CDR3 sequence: CASSGGHGYEQYF. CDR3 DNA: TGTGCCAGCAGTGGTGGACACGGCTACGAGCAGTACTTC.

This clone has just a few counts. The chain's CDR3 is CASSLRAEAEKLFF. CDR3 sequence (DNA): TGTGCCAGCAGCTTAAGAGCTGAAGCGGAAAAACTGTTTTTT. The chain is built from TRBV7-9 and TRBJ1-4; D unresolved. CDR3 length: 14 amino acids. The ends were cut back, 2 bases at V and 8 bases at J, with 12 bases in the middle. CDR1 SEHNR and CDR2 FQNEAQ come from the germline V gene (reference sequence).

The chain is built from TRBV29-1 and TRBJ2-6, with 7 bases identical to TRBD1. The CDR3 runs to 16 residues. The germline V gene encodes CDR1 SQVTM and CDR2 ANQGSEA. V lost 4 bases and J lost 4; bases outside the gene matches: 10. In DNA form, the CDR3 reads TGCAGCGTTGGAGGCAGGGGGACCTCCGGGGCCAACGTCCTGACTTTC. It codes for CSVGGRGTSGANVLTF.

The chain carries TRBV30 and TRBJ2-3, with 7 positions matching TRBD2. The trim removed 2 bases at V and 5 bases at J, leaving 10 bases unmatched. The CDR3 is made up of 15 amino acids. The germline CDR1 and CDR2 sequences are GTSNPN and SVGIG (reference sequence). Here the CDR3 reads CAWSLSAGEGDTQYF. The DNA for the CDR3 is TGTGCCTGGAGTTTATCTGCGGGAGAGGGAGATACGCAGTATTTT.

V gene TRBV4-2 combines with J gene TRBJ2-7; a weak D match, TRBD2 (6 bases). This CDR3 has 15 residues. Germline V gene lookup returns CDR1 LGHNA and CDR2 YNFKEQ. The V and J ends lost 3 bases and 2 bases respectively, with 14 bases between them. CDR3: CASSQATGLPYEQYF. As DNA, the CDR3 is TGTGCCAGCAGCCAGGCTACGGGACTCCCCTACGAGCAGTACTTC.

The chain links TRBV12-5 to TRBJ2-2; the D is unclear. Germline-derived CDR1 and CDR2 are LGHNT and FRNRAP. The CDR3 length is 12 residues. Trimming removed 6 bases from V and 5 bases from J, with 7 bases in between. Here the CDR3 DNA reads TGTGCTAGTGGGAGTCCGACCGGGGAGCTGTTTTTT. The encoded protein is CASGSPTGELFF.

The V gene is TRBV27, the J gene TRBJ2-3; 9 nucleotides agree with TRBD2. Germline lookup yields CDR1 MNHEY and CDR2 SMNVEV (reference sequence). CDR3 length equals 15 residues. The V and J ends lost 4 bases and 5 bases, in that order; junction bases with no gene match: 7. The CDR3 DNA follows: TGTGCCAGCAGTTCCCCGTTAGCGGGAGTAGATACGCAGTATTTT. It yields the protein CASSSPLAGVDTQYF.

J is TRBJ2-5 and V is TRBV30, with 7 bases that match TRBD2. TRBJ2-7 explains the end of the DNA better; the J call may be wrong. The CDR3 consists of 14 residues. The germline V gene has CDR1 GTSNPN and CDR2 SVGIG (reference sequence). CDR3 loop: CAWSVFGGSDEQYF. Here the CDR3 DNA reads TGTGCCTGGAGTGTTTTCGGGGGGAGTGACGAGCAGTACTTC.

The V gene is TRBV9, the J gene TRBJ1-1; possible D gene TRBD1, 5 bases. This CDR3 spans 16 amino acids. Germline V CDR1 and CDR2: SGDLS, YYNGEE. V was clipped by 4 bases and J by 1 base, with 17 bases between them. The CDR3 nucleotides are TGTGCCAGCAGCCCTGGGGGAGGGGAGGGGAACACTGAAGCTTTCTTT. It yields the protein CASSPGGGEGNTEAFF.

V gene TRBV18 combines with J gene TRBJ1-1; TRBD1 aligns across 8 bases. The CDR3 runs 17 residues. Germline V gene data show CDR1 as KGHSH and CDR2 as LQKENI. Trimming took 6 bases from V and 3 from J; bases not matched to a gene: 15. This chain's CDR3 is CASSSPGQAALDTEAFF. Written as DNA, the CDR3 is TGTGCCAGCTCGTCACCGGGACAGGCGGCTCTGGACACTGAAGCTTTCTTT.

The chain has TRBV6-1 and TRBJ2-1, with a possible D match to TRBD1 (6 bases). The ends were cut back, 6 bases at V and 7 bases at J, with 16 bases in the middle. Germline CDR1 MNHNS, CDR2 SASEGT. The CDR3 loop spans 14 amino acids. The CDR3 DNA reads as TGTGCCAGCAGATACAGGGACGCCACGAATGAGCAGTTCTTC. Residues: CASRYRDATNEQFF.

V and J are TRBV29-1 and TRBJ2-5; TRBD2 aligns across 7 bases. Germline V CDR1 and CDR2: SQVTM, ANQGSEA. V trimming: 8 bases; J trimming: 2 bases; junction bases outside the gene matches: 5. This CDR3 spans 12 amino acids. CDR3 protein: CSSRTSQETQYF. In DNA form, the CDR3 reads TGCAGCTCCCGGACTAGTCAAGAGACCCAGTACTTC.

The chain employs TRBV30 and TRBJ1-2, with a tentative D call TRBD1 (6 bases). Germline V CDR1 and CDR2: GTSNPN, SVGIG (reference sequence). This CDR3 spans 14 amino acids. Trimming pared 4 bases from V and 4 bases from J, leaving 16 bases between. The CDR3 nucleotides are TGTGCCTGGACTGGGGACAATTCCCTCTATGGCTACACCTTC. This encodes CAWTGDNSLYGYTF.